This TCR beta chain derives from a study of technical replicates of blood from a handful of donors. Measured with immunoSEQ multiplex PCR; TCRdb has only the in-frame clones, and not every one. This table has 70,000 or so clones, 95% to 98% appearing once. This CDR3 comprises 15 residues. Germline V gene data show CDR1 as SQVTM and CDR2 as ANQGSEA. V shed 7 bases and J shed 6 bases, with 22 bases lying between them. The J gene is TRBJ2-1, the V gene TRBV29-1; the D gene is possibly TRBD2 (7 bases). Material: T cells isolated from PBMCs. This receptor was taken from a human donor in good health. CDR3 sequence (DNA): TGCAGCGCCAGAGGGGGGGAGGGCCGAAGCAATGAGCAGTTCTTC. Translation gives CSARGGEGRSNEQFF.